Shown below are 27 T cell receptor beta chains from a single sample sequenced in a study of shared clonotypes between healthy human individuals (dated by TCRdb to the early 2020s). Library generation was performed with the immunoSEQ multiplex PCR assay. TCRdb limited this immuneACCESS table to in-frame rearrangements with V and J called. A share of clones is missing; checked studies link under half to unresolved V genes, and the rest is unexplained. The table for this sample lists more than 2,000,000 clones; more than 80% of them were counted only once. 0.3% to 0.4% of the sample comes from the top ten. Material: naive CD4+ T cells from PBMCs. The sample's cell subset or site label, in plain terms: CD45RA+ positively selected. Receptor source: a man aged 18 to 35 in good health. Some clones in this sample may be carry-over from other donors' samples.

Comments on this clone: Additional DNA sequences in this sample encode the identical CDR3. The chain links TRBV29-1 to TRBJ2-5; 7 bases fit TRBD2. The germline gives CDR1 SQVTM, CDR2 ANQGSEA. The V and J ends lost 4 bases and 3 bases, in that order; junction bases with no gene match: 2. There are 12 residues in the CDR3. The CDR3 loop is CSVGLAEETQYF. CDR3 nucleotides: TGCAGCGTTGGACTAGCTGAAGAGACCCAGTACTTC.

The chain carries TRBV29-1 and TRBJ1-1; TRBD1 matches 9 bases. V trimming: 3 bases; J trimming: 5 bases; junction bases outside the gene matches: 7. This CDR3 is built from 14 residues. CDR1 is SQVTM and CDR2 is ANQGSEA in the germline V gene. DNA for the CDR3: TGCAGCGTTGAGGGACAGGGAGGGATTACTGAAGCTTTCTTT. As protein: CSVEGQGGITEAFF.

The chain joins TRBV5-4 to TRBJ2-7; 8 bases fit TRBD2. The CDR3 covers 15 residues. Trimming removed 0 bases from V and 5 bases from J; junction bases left unmatched: 7. Germline lookup yields CDR1 SGHNT and CDR2 YYREEE (reference sequence). In DNA form, the CDR3 reads TGTGCCAGCAGCTTGGGATCTAGCGGGCCCAACGAGCAGTACTTC. Translation gives CASSLGSSGPNEQYF.

This clone was counted only a few times. The chain combines TRBV10-1 with TRBJ1-5; D is unclear. The CDR3 has 15 amino acids. The germline V gene has CDR1 WNHNN and CDR2 SYGVQD (reference sequence). V lost 5 bases and J 1 base, leaving 12 bases between the germline ends. The CDR3 loop is CASSSYSRSNQPQHF. The CDR3 DNA sequence: TGCGCCAGCAGTTCGTACAGTAGGAGCAATCAGCCCCAGCATTTT.

V usage is TRBV5-6 and J usage is TRBJ2-7; D is perhaps TRBD2 (5 bases). Looked up from germline, CDR1 is SGHDT and CDR2 is YYEEEE. With 0 bases removed from V and 9 bases from J, the gap between germline ends came to 22 bases. The CDR3 runs 16 residues. Written as DNA, the CDR3 is TGTGCCAGCAGCTTGGGTCCAGCGGCGGGCTGGTCTGTGCAGTACTTC. Its translation: CASSLGPAAGWSVQYF.

The rearrangement joins TRBV10-3 to TRBJ1-5, with 9 positions matching TRBD1. V lost 3 bases to trimming and J lost 3 bases; unmatched junction nucleotides: 3. Germline V gene lookup returns CDR1 ENHRY and CDR2 SYGVKD. This CDR3 has 15 amino acids. The CDR3 nucleotides are TGTGCCATCAGTGAAGGGACAGGGTACAATCAGCCCCAGCATTTT. Translating it yields CAISEGTGYNQPQHF.

This clone came up once. This chain connects TRBV4-1 to TRBJ2-3, with TRBD1 matching 8 bases. The CDR3 extends over 14 amino acids. The V gene's germline CDR1 is MGHRA and CDR2 YSYEKL. The J segment lost 8 bases and the V segment lost 3 bases, leaving 7 bases of the junction unmatched. CDR3 sequence: CASSQGQAFGTQYF. The CDR3 DNA is TGCGCCAGCAGCCAGGGACAGGCTTTTGGTACGCAGTATTTT.

Points on this clone: The sample contains more than one DNA sequence encoding this CDR3. The rearrangement joins TRBV6-5 to TRBJ2-7; 9 bases are shared with TRBD2. The trim removed 0 bases at V and 4 bases at J, leaving 4 bases unmatched. This CDR3 has 15 amino acids. Germline CDR1 MNHEY, CDR2 SVGAGI. The chain's CDR3 is CASSYSTSGGYEQYF. CDR3 DNA: TGTGCCAGCAGTTACTCGACTAGCGGAGGATACGAGCAGTACTTC.

About this clone: Other nucleotide sequences in the sample specify the same CDR3. The chain recombines TRBV19 with TRBJ1-5; possible D gene TRBD1, 5 bases. The CDR3 extends over 15 amino acids. Germline values: CDR1 LNHDA, CDR2 SQIVND (reference sequence). Trimming shortened V by 7 bases and J by 0 bases, and 13 bases separated the two germline ends. The CDR3 is CASNRDGYSNQPQHF. CDR3 nucleotides: TGTGCCAGTAACCGGGACGGCTATAGCAATCAGCCCCAGCATTTT.

The J gene is TRBJ2-5, the V gene TRBV29-1; perhaps D is TRBD1 or TRBD2 (5 bases each). This CDR3 contains 12 residues. The germline gives CDR1 SQVTM, CDR2 ANQGSEA. Trimming stripped 7 bases from V and 9 bases from J, with 18 bases between. The CDR3 is CSAQGSPEAQYF. The CDR3 coding sequence is TGCAGCGCCCAGGGTTCCCCGGAGGCCCAGTACTTC.

This rearrangement joins TRBV7-9 to TRBJ2-5; 7 bases match TRBD1. Germline V gene lookup returns CDR1 SEHNR and CDR2 FQNEAQ (reference sequence). This CDR3 region has 14 residues. Losses at the gene ends were 5 bases for V and 8 bases for J; bases not matched to a gene: 11. CDR3: CASSAMTGPVTQYF. In DNA form, the CDR3 reads TGTGCCAGCAGCGCCATGACAGGGCCCGTAACCCAGTACTTC.

In nucleotides, the CDR3 is TGTGCCAGCAGCTCTATGGGAGTCGGTCCCGGGGAGCTGTTTTTT. Its translation is CASSSMGVGPGELFF. The chain carries TRBV6-5 and TRBJ2-2; a weak D match, TRBD2 (5 bases). The CDR3 is made up of 15 amino acids. V lost 6 bases and J 6 bases, leaving 17 bases between the germline ends. The V gene's germline CDR1 is MNHEY and CDR2 SVGAGI.

This rearrangement joins TRBV19 to TRBJ1-4, with 9 positions matching TRBD1. The germline gives CDR1 LNHDA, CDR2 SQIVND (reference sequence). V was pared by 4 bases and J by 0 bases, with 9 bases of the junction left unmatched. CDR3 size: 18 residues. CDR3 loop: CASSTYTGQGTTNEKLFF. For the CDR3, the DNA is TGTGCCAGTAGTACCTACACGGGACAGGGAACAACTAATGAAAAACTGTTTTTT.

The sample holds one count of this clone. The V gene is TRBV5-1, the J gene TRBJ2-1, with 7 bases fitting TRBD1. Germline values: CDR1 SGHRS, CDR2 YFSETQ. Unmatched junction bases numbered 21, after V lost 4 bases and J lost 5 bases. This CDR3 is 19 amino acids long. The CDR3 reads CASSLAGTAPWTANNEQFF. DNA of the CDR3: TGCGCCAGCAGCCTAGCCGGGACAGCCCCCTGGACAGCTAACAATGAGCAGTTCTTC.

The chain uses TRBV28 and TRBJ2-7; D unresolved. The CDR3 spans 11 residues. V was shortened by 7 bases and J by 5 bases, with 9 bases between the two germline ends. Germline loops: CDR1 MDHEN, CDR2 SYDVKM. The CDR3 nucleotides are TGTGCCAGCAATCGGCGCGACGAGCAGTACTTC. It yields the protein CASNRRDEQYF.

V gene TRBV5-1 combines with J gene TRBJ2-2, with TRBD2 matching over 11 bases. This CDR3 has 15 residues. After removal of 4 bases from V and 8 bases from J, the junction contained 7 bases not matched to a gene. Per germline, CDR1 SGHRS and CDR2 YFSETQ. The CDR3 reads CASSELAGVGGELFF. The CDR3 region has the DNA TGCGCCAGCAGCGAACTAGCGGGAGTTGGGGGGGAGCTGTTTTTT.

The chain couples TRBV7-9 to TRBJ2-1; TRBD2 agrees at 8 bases. Germline values: CDR1 SEHNR, CDR2 FQNEAQ (reference sequence). V trimming: 1 base; J trimming: 0 bases; junction bases outside the gene matches: 5. CDR3 length: 17 residues. CDR3 sequence: CASSLVPSGPSYNEQFF. Here the CDR3 DNA reads TGTGCCAGCAGCTTAGTCCCTAGCGGGCCCTCCTACAATGAGCAGTTCTTC.

The rearrangement links TRBV18 to TRBJ2-4; 10 positions match TRBD1. Trimming removed 0 bases from V and 2 bases from J; junction bases left unmatched: 10. Germline CDR1 and CDR2: KGHSH and LQKENI. The CDR3 runs to 19 residues. CDR3 DNA: TGTGCCAGCTCACCACCGAAAGGACAGGGGGGACTAACCAAAAACATTCAGTACTTC. This gives the protein CASSPPKGQGGLTKNIQYF.

The chain employs TRBV19 and TRBJ1-5; TRBD1 matches 10 bases. V gave up 3 bases and J gave up 9 bases; unmatched junction bases: 2. Germline V lookup: CDR1 LNHDA, CDR2 SQIVND (reference sequence). The CDR3 runs to 13 residues. The CDR3 sequence is CASSIDRGRPQHF. The DNA of the CDR3 is TGTGCCAGTAGTATTGACAGGGGGCGGCCCCAGCATTTT.

CDR3 protein: CASSPLTGELFF. CDR3 in DNA: TGTGCCAGCAGCCCCCTCACCGGGGAGCTGTTTTTT. The chain couples TRBV7-9 to TRBJ2-2; the D is unclear. Germline loops: CDR1 SEHNR, CDR2 FQNEAQ (reference sequence). CDR3 size: 12 residues. V lost 5 bases and J 4 bases, leaving 5 bases between the germline ends.

The chain uses TRBV30 and TRBJ2-3; possible D gene TRBD2, 5 bases. CDR1 is GTSNPN, CDR2 SVGIG, per germline (reference sequence). Trimming shortened V by 8 bases and J by 1 base, and 10 bases separated the two germline ends. The CDR3 extends over 12 amino acids. CDR3 nucleotides: TGTGCCCAGCAGAGGGGCACAGATACGCAGTATTTT. It codes for CAQQRGTDTQYF.

The chain employs TRBV9 and TRBJ1-4, with TRBD1 matching 7 bases. The germline gives CDR1 SGDLS, CDR2 YYNGEE. V was clipped by 2 bases and J by 8 bases; unmatched bases: 3. The CDR3 spans 13 residues. In nucleotides, the CDR3 is TGTGCCAGCAGCGTGAGACAGGGAGAAAAACTGTTTTTT. Translation gives CASSVRQGEKLFF.

The chain recombines TRBV19 with TRBJ1-2, with 9 bases fitting TRBD1. The CDR3 totals 15 residues. After removal of 3 bases from V and 8 bases from J, the junction contained 10 bases not matched to a gene. Germline V lookup: CDR1 LNHDA, CDR2 SQIVND (reference sequence). CDR3 region: CASSIGVQGAAGYTF. Here the CDR3 DNA reads TGTGCCAGTAGTATTGGAGTACAGGGGGCAGCGGGCTACACCTTC. The full variable domain, rest sourced from reference TRBV19 and TRBJ1-2, is DGGITQSPKYLFRKEGQNVTLSCEQNLNHDAMYWYRQDPGQGLRLIYYSQIVNDFQKGDIAEGYSVSREKKESFPLTVTSAQKNPTAFYLCASSIGVQGAAGYTFGSGTRLTVV.

The chain combines TRBV9 with TRBJ1-1, with TRBD1 matching 7 bases. Germline V gene lookup returns CDR1 SGDLS and CDR2 YYNGEE. The ends lost 4 bases at V and 4 bases at J; junction bases unmatched: 13. This CDR3 contains 16 residues. CDR3 nucleotide sequence: TGTGCCAGCAGCTCGCGACAGGGCGCCTTGGCCACTGAAGCTTTCTTT. Translation gives CASSSRQGALATEAFF.

The chain is built from TRBV6-5 and TRBJ1-3, with D perhaps TRBD1 (5 bases). CDR1 MNHEY and CDR2 SVGAGI come from the germline V gene. The V gene lost 0 bases and the J gene lost 7 bases, with 13 bases spanning the gap. The CDR3 spans 15 residues. The CDR3: CASSYSGTWGNTIYF. The CDR3, as DNA: TGTGCCAGCAGTTACTCCGGAACATGGGGCAACACCATATATTTT.

On this clone itself: The sample holds other DNA sequences that translate to the same CDR3. The chain couples TRBV18 to TRBJ2-5; a weak D match, TRBD2 (5 bases). In germline, CDR1 is KGHSH, CDR2 LQKENI. V was cut by 3 bases and J by 0 bases, with 5 bases left in between. The CDR3 has 13 amino acids. The CDR3 DNA follows: TGTGCCAGCTCACCGAGGGACCAAGAGACCCAGTACTTC. It yields the protein CASSPRDQETQYF.

This sequence joins TRBV7-3 and TRBJ2-7; 8 bases map to TRBD2. Germline V gives CDR1 SGHTA, CDR2 FQGTGA. There are 15 residues in the CDR3. The V gene end was trimmed by 4 bases and the J gene end by 4 bases; junction bases not matched to a gene: 9. This chain's CDR3 is CASSYSSGPKYEQYF. As DNA, the CDR3 is TGTGCCAGCAGCTACTCTAGCGGGCCCAAATACGAGCAGTACTTC.